A selection of T cell receptor beta chains follows, all from one sample in a study of blood T cell repertoires in COVID-19. The method was immunoSEQ multiplex PCR; TCRdb's version includes in-frame clones alone and lacks a portion of them. Among over 350,000 clones listed, 88% were seen once. Sequenced material: PBMCs or T cells enriched from blood (not recorded which). The receptor source for this set is a woman aged 18-29 years who had recovered from COVID-19. Both conserved end residues are part of each CDR3. D genes are given only for firm matches. Only some rows state a clone size, as once, few, many or a class for expanded clones.

cdr3_length | clone_size | j_call | v_call | d_call | cdr3_aa | cdr3_nt
14 | - | TRBJ2-7 | TRBV3-1/TRBV3-2 | - | CASRRKDTSYEQYF | TGTGCCAGCAGACGTAAAGACACGTCCTACGAGCAGTACTTC
13 | - | TRBJ1-1 | TRBV5-1 | - | CASSFTRGTEAFF | TGCGCCAGCAGCTTCACCCGGGGCACTGAAGCTTTCTTT
15 | - | TRBJ1-2 | TRBV28 | - | CASSFGGISNYGYTF | TGTGCCAGCAGTTTCGGGGGGATATCTAACTATGGCTACACCTTC
16 | - | TRBJ2-3 | TRBV7-8 | - | CASSSGAGSGTDTQYF | TGTGCCAGCAGCTCAGGCGCAGGGTCGGGCACAGATACGCAGTATTTT
17 | - | TRBJ1-2 | TRBV2 | TRBD1 | CASDTGTGGRPLYGYTF | TGTGCCAGCGATACCGGGACAGGGGGCCGTCCCCTCTATGGCTACACCTTC
15 | - | TRBJ1-5 | TRBV7-2 | TRBD1 | CASSFGRQGTQPQHF | TGTGCCAGCAGCTTCGGTCGACAGGGGACTCAGCCCCAGCATTTT
15 | - | TRBJ2-1 | TRBV19 | - | CASSLQTGAYNEQFF | TGTGCCAGTAGTCTGCAGACCGGGGCCTACAATGAGCAGTTCTTC
15 | once | TRBJ2-7 | TRBV5-1 | TRBD1 | CASSLGTGSYYEQYF | TGCGCCAGCAGCCTAGGGACAGGGTCCTACTACGAGCAGTACTTC
15 | - | TRBJ1-2 | TRBV29-1 | TRBD1 | CSVEVGQGTLYGYTF | TGCAGCGTTGAAGTCGGACAGGGCACCCTCTATGGCTACACCTTC
15 | - | TRBJ1-5 | TRBV6-5 | TRBD1 | CASSGTGSNNQPQHF | TGTGCCAGCAGCGGGACAGGGAGTAACAATCAGCCCCAGCATTTT
15 | - | TRBJ1-2 | TRBV4-3 | TRBD1 | CASSQSSDRVYGYTF | TGCGCCAGCAGCCAAAGCTCGGACAGGGTCTATGGCTACACCTTC
15 | once | TRBJ1-1 | TRBV5-1 | - | CASSLMGGPNTEAFF | TGCGCCAGCAGCCTTATGGGAGGACCGAACACTGAAGCTTTCTTT
12 | - | TRBJ1-1 | TRBV28 | - | CASSLQGTEAFF | TGTGCCAGCAGTTTACAGGGCACTGAAGCTTTCTTT
12 | - | TRBJ1-2 | TRBV12-3/TRBV12-4 | - | CASSVDGYGYTF | TGTGCCAGCAGCGTAGATGGCTATGGCTACACCTTC
19 | - | TRBJ2-5 | TRBV4-3 | TRBD2 | CASSYRIKSGGPIQETQYF | TGCGCCAGCAGCTACCGAATAAAGAGCGGGGGGCCAATCCAAGAGACCCAGTACTTC